This T cell receptor (beta chain) derives from a study of T cells in Graves' hyperthyroidism and ophthalmopathy. This clonotype was picked up many times. Antigen unknown. There were TCR beta CDR3 regions amplified from RNA transcripts. When the TCR CDR3 underwent first-round RT-PCR, the HTBI primer set was used. TCRdb reanalysed the multiplex PCR reads using MiXCR and keeps one entry per CDR3 protein. This table has under 350,000 distinct CDR3 sequences, roughly a fifth appearing once. This CDR3 has 14 amino acids. The V and J ends lost 5 bases and 0 bases, in that order; junction bases with no gene match: 3. Germline V CDR1 and CDR2: MNHNS, SASEGT. Study-wide points: Blood also carried most thyroid clonotypes expanded above 0.001.

This receptor was identified in a woman between 50 and 59 years old with Graves' hyperthyroidism. The sequenced sample was blood. The chain couples TRBV6-1 to TRBJ2-5, with 7 bases identical to TRBD2. CDR3 sequence (DNA): TGTGCCAGCAGTTACGGGGGGTACCAAGAGACCCAGTACTTC. This sequence encodes CASSYGGYQETQYF.